These 21 T cell receptor beta chains share one sample of origin, sequenced in a study of blood T cell repertoires in COVID-19. Profiled with immunoSEQ multiplex PCR; TCRdb holds only in-frame clones, not every one. Of about 20,000 clones in the sample, around four fifths are singletons; the top ten hold 22%. Sequencing was done on a sample of peripheral blood. The receptor set was obtained from an older man with active or convalescent COVID-19.

V usage is TRBV29-1 and J usage is TRBJ1-2; maybe TRBD1 (5 bases). The length of the CDR3 is 14 residues. The germline V gene has CDR1 SQVTM and CDR2 ANQGSEA. Trimming took 7 bases from V and 3 from J, leaving 18 bases between them. The DNA for the CDR3 is TGCAGCGCCGGGGGGAGCGGCGGGGACTATGGCTACACCTTC. Its translation is CSAGGSGGDYGYTF.

The rearrangement uses TRBV10-1 and TRBJ2-1, with D maybe TRBD2 (6 bases). CDR3 length: 15 amino acids. Trimming took off 3 bases at V and 1 base at J, with 10 bases between the two ends. Germline V gene data show CDR1 as WNHNN and CDR2 as SYGVQD (reference sequence). The CDR3: CASSERRGSYNEQFF. CDR3 DNA sequence: TGCGCCAGCAGTGAACGGCGGGGTTCCTACAATGAGCAGTTCTTC.

Within the sample, this clone is medium-sized. This chain joins TRBV5-4 and TRBJ2-1; TRBD2 matches at 12 bases. V gave up 4 bases and J gave up 6 bases; unmatched junction bases: 5. CDR3 length: 15 residues. Germline V gene data show CDR1 as SGHNT and CDR2 as YYREEE (reference sequence). The CDR3: CASSKGLAGRNEQFF. DNA for the CDR3: TGTGCCAGCAGCAAGGGACTAGCGGGCCGCAATGAGCAGTTCTTC.

The chain links TRBV12-3 or TRBV12-4 to TRBJ2-3; D ambiguous. The V end lost 4 bases, the J end lost 0 bases, and 5 bases lay between the germline ends. This CDR3 has 13 amino acids. In DNA, the CDR3 is TGTGCCAGCAGTTCCTTGAGCACAGATACGCAGTATTTT. The encoded protein is CASSSLSTDTQYF.

The chain links TRBV5-4 to TRBJ2-1; TRBD2 matches 8 bases. Trimming removed 2 bases from V and 7 bases from J; junction bases left unmatched: 11. Germline V gene data show CDR1 as SGHNT and CDR2 as YYREEE (reference sequence). This CDR3 comprises 16 residues. The CDR3 DNA sequence: TGTGCCAGCAGCTTTGCTAGCGGGCCCCTTGGAAATGAGCAGTTCTTC. Translated, it gives CASSFASGPLGNEQFF.

This chain connects TRBV3-1 (or the pseudogene TRBV3-2) to TRBJ2-5; 7 nucleotides align to TRBD2. Trimming at V came to 1 base and at J to 5 bases, leaving 7 bases not matched to a gene. Germline V gene data show CDR1 as LGHDT and CDR2 as YNNKEL (reference sequence). The CDR3 covers 15 residues. DNA of the CDR3: TGTGCCAGCAGCCAAGTTAGCGGGTATAGGGAGACCCAGTACTTC. It encodes CASSQVSGYRETQYF.

This clone was seen more than once but under ten times. The chain joins TRBV29-1 to TRBJ2-2; 8 positions agree with TRBD1. With 8 bases clipped from V and 4 bases from J, the junction kept 6 bases outside the gene matches. Germline V gene lookup returns CDR1 SQVTM and CDR2 ANQGSEA. The CDR3 sequence is 13 residues long. CDR3 nucleotide sequence: TGCAGCATAGGACAGGGAGGCACCGGGGAGCTGTTTTTT. It encodes CSIGQGGTGELFF.

This clone has just one count. The V and J genes are TRBV10-1 and TRBJ1-1, with a possible D match to TRBD1 (6 bases). V was pared by 0 bases and J by 1 base, with 9 bases between. Germline V lookup: CDR1 WNHNN, CDR2 SYGVQD (reference sequence). This CDR3 has 15 amino acids. CDR3 nucleotide sequence: TGCGCCAGCAGTGAGTCAGGACAGAAGAACACTGAAGCTTTCTTT. Residues: CASSESGQKNTEAFF.

The chain uses TRBV15 and TRBJ1-2, with 7 bases identical to TRBD1. The V gene's germline CDR1 is LNHNV and CDR2 YYDKDF (reference sequence). The CDR3 is 17 amino acids. J was trimmed by 1 base and V by 2 bases; bases with no gene match: 10. CDR3 DNA: TGTGCCACCAGCAGACCCCTAGGGGACAGTCGTAACTATGGCTACACCTTC. Protein: CATSRPLGDSRNYGYTF.

The J gene is TRBJ2-1, the V gene TRBV5-1; D may be TRBD1 (7 bases). With 3 bases removed from V and 5 bases from J, the gap between germline ends came to 21 bases. The CDR3 spans 17 residues. Germline assignment: CDR1 SGHRS and CDR2 YFSETQ. CDR3 in amino acids: CASSSSSRGVQNNEQFF. CDR3 in DNA: TGCGCCAGCAGCTCCAGCTCCAGGGGGGTCCAGAACAATGAGCAGTTCTTC.

This chain joins TRBV9 and TRBJ2-1, with 8 bases aligning to TRBD2. Losses at the gene ends were 4 bases for V and 6 bases for J; bases not matched to a gene: 9. CDR1 and CDR2 from the germline V gene are SGDLS and YYNGEE. The CDR3 consists of 15 residues. Here the CDR3 reads CASSRSGSWVNEQFF. The CDR3 DNA sequence: TGTGCCAGCAGCCGAAGCGGGAGCTGGGTCAATGAGCAGTTCTTC.

The chain employs TRBV5-5 and TRBJ1-3; unclear D gene. The CDR3 has 17 amino acids. Between the trimmed V and J ends, which lost 1 base and 0 bases, there was a span of 14 bases. The V gene's germline CDR1 is SGHKS and CDR2 YYEKEE (reference sequence). The CDR3 loop reads CASSLHEQAPSGNTIYF. Here the CDR3 DNA reads TGTGCCAGCAGCTTGCACGAGCAGGCCCCCTCTGGAAACACCATATATTTT.

The chain's CDR3 is CASSEGTNWAYEQYF. DNA for the CDR3: TGTGCCAGCAGCGAGGGGACTAATTGGGCCTACGAGCAGTACTTC. The gene calls are TRBV25-1 and TRBJ2-7; 7 nucleotides agree with TRBD2. CDR3 length: 15 amino acids. Germline values: CDR1 MGHDK, CDR2 SYGVNS. V shed 6 bases, J shed 2 bases, and the junction held 10 bases outside the gene matches.

This clone came up once. CDR3 loop: CAWSEGGYEQFF. DNA of the CDR3: TGTGCCTGGAGCGAGGGAGGGTATGAGCAGTTCTTC. The V and J genes are TRBV30 and TRBJ2-1, with 7 bases aligning to TRBD2. Germline V CDR1 and CDR2: GTSNPN, SVGIG (reference sequence). This CDR3 spans 12 amino acids. V shed 3 bases and J 8 bases; nucleotides not matched to a gene: 4.

The CDR3 DNA reads as TGTGCCAGCAGGAAGACAGGGGCTTTGAATTCACCCCTCCACTTT. Its translation is CASRKTGALNSPLHF. The genes are TRBV2 and TRBJ1-6, with 8 positions matching TRBD1. CDR1 is SNHLY and CDR2 is FYNNEI in the germline V gene. V trimming: 6 bases; J trimming: 7 bases; junction bases outside the gene matches: 8. CDR3 length: 15 residues.

This clone was counted only a few times. The rearrangement joins TRBV2 to TRBJ1-5; 8 bases are shared with TRBD1. Germline trimming cut 4 bases from V and 1 base from J; bases unmatched to any gene: 3. Germline V gives CDR1 SNHLY, CDR2 FYNNEI. The CDR3 is made up of 15 amino acids. The CDR3 DNA is TGTGCCAGCAGTGGACAGGGGTTAAGCAATCAGCCCCAGCATTTT. Translation gives CASSGQGLSNQPQHF.

V is TRBV20-1 and J is TRBJ2-7; TRBD2 matches 9 bases. CDR3 length: 16 amino acids. Germline V gene sequence: CDR1 DFQATT, CDR2 SNEGSKA (reference sequence). V lost 3 bases and J lost 7; bases outside the gene matches: 16. CDR3 DNA: TGCAGTGCTAGTAGCCCCCGGGGCGGGAGGGCCGGGGAGCAGTACTTC. It yields the protein CSASSPRGGRAGEQYF.

The rearrangement uses TRBV7-2 and TRBJ2-7, with 9 nucleotides matching TRBD1. Looked up from germline, CDR1 is SGHTA and CDR2 is FQGNSA. This CDR3 is 16 amino acids long. Trimming cost V 2 bases and J 0 bases; bases outside gene matches: 5. CDR3 in DNA: TGTGCCAGCAGCTTAAGCCCGGGACAGGGCTCCTACGAGCAGTACTTC. As protein: CASSLSPGQGSYEQYF.

This chain uses TRBV2 with TRBJ2-7; D is perhaps TRBD2 (5 bases). Germline loops: CDR1 SNHLY, CDR2 FYNNEI. The ends were cut back, 4 bases at V and 2 bases at J, with 12 bases in the middle. The CDR3 is 14 amino acids. The DNA for the CDR3 is TGTGCCAGCAGTGTCTCGCGGGCAACCTACGAGCAGTACTTC. It encodes CASSVSRATYEQYF.

This clone has just a few counts. The chain links TRBV28 to TRBJ1-5, with a tentative D call TRBD1 (5 bases). CDR3 length equals 15 residues. Deletions cut 4 bases from V and 2 bases from J, with 12 bases between. The germline V gene encodes CDR1 MDHEN and CDR2 SYDVKM. The CDR3 region is CASSSPGFGNQPQHF. As DNA, the CDR3 is TGTGCCAGCAGTTCACCAGGGTTTGGCAATCAGCCCCAGCATTTT. Supplemented by reference TRBV28 and TRBJ1-5, the full variable domain reads DVKVTQSSRYLVKRTGEKVFLECVQDMDHENMFWYRQDPGLGLRLIYFSYDVKMKEKGDIPEGYSVSREKKERFSLILESASTNQTSMYLCASSSPGFGNQPQHFGDGTRLSIL.

This clone showed up just once. The J gene is TRBJ2-3, the V gene TRBV28; tentatively, D is TRBD2 (6 bases). Deletions cut 8 bases from V and 2 bases from J, with 20 bases between. This CDR3 has 16 amino acids. The germline V gene has CDR1 MDHEN and CDR2 SYDVKM. The CDR3 spells CASPPGIGGPTDTQYF. CDR3 coding DNA: TGTGCCAGCCCACCGGGCATCGGGGGACCCACAGATACGCAGTATTTT.